This T cell receptor (beta chain) was identified in a study of PD-1 blockade in classical Hodgkin lymphoma (dated by TCRdb to the early 2020s). Describing the broader study: Nivolumab dosing was 3 mg/kg intravenously every 2 weeks, continuing until either disease progression or unacceptable toxicity. A peripheral blood immune signature of response to PD-1 blockade in classical Hodgkin lymphoma was defined using TCR beta sequencing and CyTOF.

What the authors observed across the whole study: The study was restricted to a single clinical trial cohort, and the causes of repertoire differences, possibly disease activity or prior therapy, were left undefined. By C4D1, a significant rise was seen in CD4+ TCR diversity but not in CD8+ TCR diversity (p=0.0027 vs p=0.16), and the rise was most apparent among complete responders (p=0.02). Baseline TCR diversity was reported as lower in newly diagnosed patients than in healthy donors, and lower still in relapsed/refractory patients. Patients starting nivolumab less than 1 year after ASCT had lower diversity and were excluded from later analyses to avoid confounding by immune reconstitution. Among trial patients, those achieving complete response had baseline diversity similar to that of newly diagnosed patients, while diversity was significantly lower in partial responders and progressors.

The Qiagen DNeasy kit was used to extract genomic DNA both from unsorted PBMCs and from the negatively selected CD4+ and CD8+ fractions. Amplification of TCR beta CDR3 regions was done by immunoSEQ multiplex PCR with primers that anneal to V and J segments. Amplification bias was minimized using a synthetic immune receptor repertoire, and residual bias was removed computationally after sequencing. Turning to the authors' computational methods: Custom Python scripts were used to quantify repertoire diversity as the Shannon entropy index. Unsorted, CD4+ and CD8+ repertoires were examined separately, except in combined analyses, for which CD4+ and CD8+ sequences were merged in silico. Clonal expansion was defined as a frequency increase of at least 2-fold after treatment compared with C1D1, and clones undetected at baseline were assigned a pseudocount of 0.5. Clones with 0 or 1 copy at C1D1 were defined as singleton clones, while clones with 2 or more copies were defined as non-singleton clones. Clones expanded in unsorted samples were annotated as CD4+, CD8+ or unknown by matching protein sequences in sorted samples from the same patient. Wilcoxon tests on paired samples were used to test changes in diversity from C1D1 to C4D1. This immuneACCESS table, as held by TCRdb, lists in-frame sequences with V and J called but not all clones. Of the missing ones, under half trace to an unresolved V gene in checked studies; the others have no known cause. That table is the source of V, J and clone size, and D and trimming were worked out from the DNA. The sample table contains roughly 60,000 clones; only one count was recorded for around 89% of them. The ten top clones hold under 7% of the sample.

CDR1 and CDR2 were assigned from the germline V gene as LGHNA and YNFKEQ. From its cysteine to its phenylalanine, the CDR3 spans 16 amino acids. Only CDR3 DNA remains: 48 bases, in frame from the first base. V is cut back by 3 bases and J by 5 bases, with 11 bases in the junction unmatched. The time point label, read with the paper, signifies: cycle 2 day 1 (C2D1) of nivolumab. Every trial patient had relapsed following autologous stem cell transplantation, and prior brentuximab vedotin exposure was what differed among cohorts A, B and C. The trial cohort was composed of about 54 patients with relapsed/refractory classical Hodgkin lymphoma, for whom complete response, partial response or progressive disease was recorded as best overall response. Trial patients were treated with single-agent nivolumab in the multi-cohort phase II CheckMate 205 trial. An independent review committee assessed best overall response by applying the 2007 International Working Group response criteria. Trial PBMCs were collected immediately before nivolumab initiation (C1D1) and during therapy at cycle 2 day 1 and cycle 4 day 1. Peripheral blood was collected in 8 mL Vacutainer Cell Preparation Tubes, from which PBMCs were isolated by centrifugation and then cryopreserved.

Remarks on this clone: It has no known antigen specificity. No clone much larger than this one lies a single base away; base qualities are absent.

Rearrangement joined TRBV4-2 to TRBJ2-5; 8 central bases correspond to TRBD2. This material consisted of peripheral blood mononuclear cells (PBMCs), taken before the second cycle of nivolumab. The sequence came from a human donor with classical Hodgkin lymphoma. In nucleotide form, the sequence is TGTGCCAGCAGCCAGACTGTGGCGGGGGGTCGGGAGACCCAGTACTTC. Its protein is CASSQTVAGGRETQYF.